This is a list of T cell receptor beta chains from one sample in a study of Ad26.COV2.S vaccination and SARS-CoV-2 variants. TCRdb keeps only in-frame clones here, not all; method: immunoSEQ multiplex PCR. The table has 200,000 to 300,000 clones, about 83% seen once. The sequenced sample was peripheral blood, obtained in a trial of Ad26.COV2.S vaccine versus placebo. These receptors were obtained from a person between 18 and 65 years old who received the Ad26.COV2.S COVID-19 vaccine or a placebo. The conserved cysteine and the conserved F or W are not part of the CDR3 here.

TRBV18	TRBJ2-5	ASSPPVRETQY
TRBV18	TRBJ1-3	ASSPIPGQGTGNTIY
TRBV7-9	TRBJ1-3	ASSSGTGGRNTIY
TRBV5-6	TRBJ2-1	ASSLGLRLAGINEQF
TRBV10-1	TRBJ1-1	ASSESLLGAHTEAF
TRBV24-1	TRBJ2-5	AILADRDLQETQY
TRBV7-8	TRBJ1-2	ASSLGSGRAGTGYT
TRBV4-2	TRBJ2-2	ASSPKGSANTGELF
TRBV27	TRBJ2-3	ASSSTGGIDTQY
TRBV6-5	TRBJ1-4	ASSYGSLSNEKLF
TRBV5-1	TRBJ1-2	ASSLAGVGYGYT
TRBV6-5	TRBJ2-1	ASRGTGSYNEQF
TRBV7-3	TRBJ1-3	ASSLGGGPGNTIY